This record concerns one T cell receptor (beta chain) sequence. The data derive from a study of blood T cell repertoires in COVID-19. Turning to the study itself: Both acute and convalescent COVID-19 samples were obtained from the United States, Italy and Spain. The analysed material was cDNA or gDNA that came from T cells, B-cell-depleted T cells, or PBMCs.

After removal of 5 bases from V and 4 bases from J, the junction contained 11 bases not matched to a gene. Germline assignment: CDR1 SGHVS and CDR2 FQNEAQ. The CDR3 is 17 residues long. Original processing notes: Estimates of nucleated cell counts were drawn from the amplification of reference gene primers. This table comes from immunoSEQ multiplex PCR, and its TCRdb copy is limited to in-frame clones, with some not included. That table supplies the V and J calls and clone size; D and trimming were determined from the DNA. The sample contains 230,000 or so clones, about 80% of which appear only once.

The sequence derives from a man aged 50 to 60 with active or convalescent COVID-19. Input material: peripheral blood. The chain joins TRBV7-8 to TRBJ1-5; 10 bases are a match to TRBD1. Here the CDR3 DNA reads TGTGCCAGCAGCCCCCATAGAGGACAGGGGGTTAATCAGCCCCAGCATTTT. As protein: CASSPHRGQGVNQPQHF.